One T cell receptor (beta chain) is described in this entry. The clone's antigen remains unknown. Base qualities are not recorded, but no much larger clone differs from it by a single base. The sample comes from a study of cytomegalovirus exposure and HLA in healthy donors (dated by TCRdb to 2016 to 2017). With regard to the full study: In an earlier analysis of roughly 590 of the donors, about 260 Gb of sequence data and 95 million to 130 million unique TCR beta sequences from about 179 million T cells were reported. The genetic ancestry cluster associated with self-reported Caucasian donors included over 65% of the roughly 380 genotyped donors. Because of strong linkage in the cohort, four to six DR-DQ haplotypes were treated as single units for association and clustering. Donor age, sex, ethnicity and CMV serostatus were compiled together with the repertoire data. To study patterns of TCR occurrence, a later analysis re-analyzed previously published TCR beta repertoires from hundreds of donors and added high-resolution HLA genotyping. To decide whether each TCR beta V gene segment behaved as functional or pseudogenic, an earlier analysis of some 600 of the donors relied on high-throughput TCR beta sequencing. In addition to the first cohort of 666 subjects, a separate validation cohort of 120 different subjects was used. Across around 400 genotyped donors of the cohort, an average of 235,054 unique TCR beta nucleotide sequences per donor were sequenced, and around 19% of those sequences were non-productive. In a later genetic analysis, genome-wide SNP genotypes for about three fifths of the roughly 670 donors were used, and that subset was treated as a discovery cohort. An early release covering around 630 HLA-typed donors comprised about 310 gigabases of sequencing data and around 85 million unique TCR sequences. The study was designed to test whether signatures of past pathogen exposure could be identified by cataloging public T cell receptors. Using immunosequencing, the study profiled T cell repertoires from roughly 650 subjects and related those repertoires to cytomegalovirus serostatus. HLA typing covered class I and class II loci at four-digit resolution. The study combined high-throughput TCR immunosequencing, statistical association of individual TCRs with disease status, and machine learning to predict cytomegalovirus infection status. Every discovery cohort repertoire had been produced on one sequencing platform. Typing coverage differed by locus: A, B, C, DRB1 and DQB1 were typed in about 620-640 donors, DQA1 in roughly 510, DPA1 in around 610, and DPB1 in 472. The later analysis used no new phenotypic data to find candidate immune exposures, relying instead on TCR beta sequences and their occurrence across donors.

The cohort was made up of hundreds of healthy bone marrow donors. All cohort members were sampled while nominally healthy, although unrecorded immune exposures were likely present. The donor was CMV seropositive and belonged to the group of 250 to 300 seropositive cohort members. Each donor provided a peripheral blood sample, and peripheral blood mononuclear cells were used for TCR beta sequencing. Genomic DNA was extracted from the blood cell samples with the Qiagen DNeasy Blood Extraction Kit. To prepare the library, the immunoSEQ multiplex PCR assay was applied. For the multiplex PCR, a mixture combining 60 forward primers for TCR Vbeta segments and 13 reverse primers for TCR Jbeta segments was used. The CDR3 region of rearranged TCR beta genes was amplified from genomic DNA by a multiplex PCR assay. Amplified TCR beta libraries were sequenced as 87-base-pair reads on the Illumina HiSeq System. The source study handled its data this way. Across the roughly 640 repertoires, a later analysis counted 80 million or so unique TCR beta chains, some 11 million of which were shared by at least two donors. Raw reads were error-corrected and collapsed into unique sequences by a nearest-neighbor algorithm in which closely related sequences were merged to remove PCR and sequencing errors. Alignment of CDR3 sequences to IMGT reference sequences was used to assign V, D and J gene segments. For a sequence to be retained, a match of at least six nucleotides was required to both a V gene segment and a J gene segment. A rearrangement was called productive if the CDR3 had no stop codons and remained in frame with V and J, and every other rearrangement was called non-productive. CDR3 was defined according to IMGT convention as the region running from the second conserved V-encoded cysteine to the conserved J-encoded phenylalanine. In an earlier analysis of around 570 of the donors, sequences lacking an unambiguous match to a single V gene segment were excluded. In an earlier analysis of several hundred of the donors, a V segment was called functional when productive rearrangements were above 56.7%, and segregating when the standard deviation between donors exceeded 5%. A statistical classification framework was developed to diagnose cytomegalovirus status using the catalog of TCR beta chain sequences. V and J gene assignment, in a later analysis, came from comparing TCR nucleotide sequences with IMGT/GENE-DB human TR gene sequences. The TCRdist pipeline was used in a later analysis to assign CDR3 sequences and most-parsimonious VDJ recombination scenarios. In a later analysis, each TCR beta chain was defined by its CDR3 amino acid sequence together with its V-gene family, and reads lacking a unique V-gene family were excluded. In a later analysis, around 600 highly shared, low-generation-probability nucleotide sequences were removed to address suspected cross-contamination and a sequencing artifact. In a later analysis, a clonal expansion index for each public chain was calculated from normalized within-repertoire ranks of inferred template counts. In a later analysis, generation probabilities were computed with a VDJ recombination model fitted to out-of-frame rearrangements, and the resulting probabilities were checked against IGoR. In a later analysis, hypergeometric tests were used to score TCR-TCR, TCR-HLA and TCR-CMV co-occurrence, with a repertoire-size bias correction applied to TCR pairs. A later analysis estimated false discovery rates by permuting HLA or CMV assignments 20 times. In a later analysis, co-occurring TCRs were grouped using DBSCAN, with TCRdist sequence similarity added in when clustering inside HLA-allele-positive subsets. Repertoires with fewer than 30,000 or more than 120,000 public chains, plus five repertoires with anomalous nucleotide sharing, were excluded from co-occurrence clustering. Here the immuneACCESS table is served through TCRdb, limited to in-frame sequences with V and J called. Missing clones are a known gap in these copies; in checked studies unresolved V genes cover under half, and the rest lacks a known reason. V, J and clone size reflect that table, while D and trimming were determined from the DNA. For this sample the table gives roughly 150,000 clones, of which approximately 76% were detected only once. Roughly 5.4% of the sample is taken by the ten largest.

Overall study results and their limits: In the study, about 150 TCR beta chains were listed as associated with cytomegalovirus. A cluster of highly shared sequence variants was judged likely to represent a technical artifact of the sequencing pipeline. In an earlier analysis of some 540 of the donors, most TCR beta V segments appeared in productive rearrangements about 87% or about 30% of the time, broadly matching IMGT annotations. Immune exposure information for the cohort was limited to CMV serostatus. A later analysis associated about 18,000 TCR beta sequences with specific HLA alleles at a false discovery rate of 0.05. Correlated functional status among segregating V segments might be attributable to linkage disequilibrium, but an unknown experimental factor could not be ruled out. In a later analysis, HLA-associated TCR beta chains were found to be more clonally expanded and to have lower generation probabilities than equally common non-associated chains. According to a later genetic analysis, donors in an Asian-associated ancestry cluster had fewer N-insertions in productive TCRs than the approximately 700-donor mean. In both the original and validation cohorts, the classifier was reported to diagnose cytomegalovirus status with high specificity and sensitivity. Because HLA typing was missing for some donors at each locus, association tests included only the typed subset. A few of the identified cytomegalovirus-associated TCR beta chains were confirmed in vitro to be specific for cytomegalovirus antigens. In a later genetic analysis, a missense DCLRE1C variant was associated with V-gene and J-gene trimming of TCR beta chains, and the association was replicated in an independent cohort. When HLA alleles, especially DR and DQ, strongly co-occurred, TCR associations were difficult to assign to individual alleles. According to a later analysis, most CMV-associated TCR beta chains appeared to be HLA-restricted, and the HLA associations seemed to be driven largely by CMV exposure. This cohort had only TCR beta chains sequenced, and the lack of alpha or paired-chain data limited which features could be detected. Because counts were too low, seventeen rarely observed V segments, including chromosome 9 orphons, were excluded from the earlier analysis of several hundred of the donors. Presence/absence analyses assumed roughly uniform sequencing depth across donors, an assumption that may not hold. A further reported finding was that TCR beta sequences accurately predicted the HLA-A and HLA-B alleles for most subjects in the first cohort. While some public TCRs were present in many individuals, most TCR sequences turned up only very rarely across donors. In a later analysis, the rate of TCR association differed among HLA loci, with DRB1 alleles having the most associated TCRs and HLA-C alleles having the fewest. Several of the top co-occurrence clusters appeared to be linked to parvovirus B19, influenza, CMV and Epstein-Barr virus, according to a later analysis. According to the authors, the approach could potentially be generalized to other disease states and immunological phenotypes.

This sequence originates from a young woman in good health and CMV-seropositive. Sequencing was done on a sample of PBMCs.

The sequenced DNA is TGTGCCAGCAGCTGGACTAGCGGGGGAGGTGAGCAGTTCTTC. Its protein reads: CASSWTSGGGEQFF. Recombination connected TRBV9 to TRBJ2-1, with TRBD2 identical over 13 junction bases. For CDR1 and CDR2, the germline V gene lists SGDLS and YYNGEE. Germline trimming: 4 bases from V, 9 bases from J; junction bases outside gene matches: 4. The CDR3, from cysteine to phenylalanine, totals 14 residues. Kept here is only the CDR3 DNA, which spans 42 bases and is read in frame from base 1.